This T cell receptor (beta chain) was profiled in a study of CD8+CD57+ T cells in acquired aplastic anemia. Notes on the study in general: Patients did not significantly differ from controls in CD8+ Simpson's diversity. Shared by patients and controls, nearly 30 CD8+ CDR3s were abundant in patients.

An expansion of CD8+CD57+ cells by flow cytometry had been shown in patients chosen for sequencing. The enrolled patients all had severe acquired aplastic anemia. The germline V gene encodes CDR1 DFQATT and CDR2 SNEGSKA (reference sequence). The CDR3 has 14 amino acids. The V segment lost 6 bases and the J segment 1 base; nucleotides outside the gene matches: 5. For this clonotype: Its antigen is as yet unknown.

TCR beta VDJ and CDR3 were profiled, and genomic DNA was the template. MiXCR was run by TCRdb on the reads, yielding one entry per CDR3 protein. The sample includes about 160,000 distinct CDR3 sequences, about 70% seen only once; the top ten take 35% to 60%. Sequencing was carried out using sorted CD4+, CD8+, or CD8+CD57+ T cells (not recorded which) from PBMCs. The chain combines TRBV20-1 with TRBJ2-7, with 11 bases that match TRBD2. The TCR originated in a human donor with aplastic anemia. CDR3: CSASTSGGSYEQYF. The CDR3 DNA reads TGCAGTGCAAGTACTAGCGGGGGTTCCTACGAGCAGTACTTC.